These 24 T cell receptor beta chains originate from one sample sequenced in a study of cytomegalovirus exposure and HLA in healthy donors. A multiplex PCR was run with 60 Vbeta primers and 13 Jbeta primers. Data came from immunoSEQ multiplex PCR; TCRdb stores just in-frame clones and leaves some out. The repertoire holds roughly 86,000 clones, with about 80% as singletons. The sequenced material came from PBMCs. These receptors all come from a female donor in good health and CMV-seronegative.

Details on this clone: An end of the junction differs from the germline gene, which may be a read error. The chain is built from TRBV7-9 and TRBJ2-1, with 8 bases identical to TRBD2. This CDR3 spans 17 amino acids. Germline-derived CDR1 and CDR2 are SEHNR and FQNEAQ (reference sequence). CDR3 sequence (DNA): TGTGTCAGCAGCTTAGAAGGACTAAGCGGGGGTCAGAATGAGCAGTTCTTC. This gives the protein CVSSLEGLSGGQNEQFF.

The J gene is TRBJ2-1, the V gene TRBV2; 8 nucleotides match TRBD2. V lost 7 bases and J lost 8; bases outside the gene matches: 13. Germline CDR1 is SNHLY and CDR2 is FYNNEI. This CDR3 comprises 15 residues. The CDR3 sequence is CASTDARTSGHEQFF. The CDR3 DNA is TGTGCCAGCACGGACGCTCGAACTAGCGGCCATGAGCAGTTCTTC.

The chain links TRBV25-1 to TRBJ1-5, with D perhaps matching TRBD1 (5 bases). CDR3 length: 14 amino acids. The V gene lost 4 bases and the J gene lost 4 bases, with 11 bases spanning the gap. Looked up from germline, CDR1 is MGHDK and CDR2 is SYGVNS. The CDR3 nucleotides are TGTGCCAGCAGTGGGCGACAGCCGAATCAGCCCCAGCATTTT. Its protein is CASSGRQPNQPQHF.

The chain joins TRBV27 to TRBJ2-6; D possibly corresponds to TRBD2 (5 bases). From germline, CDR1 is MNHEY and CDR2 SMNVEV (reference sequence). The CDR3 extends over 13 amino acids. Between the trimmed V and J ends, which lost 8 bases and 0 bases, there was a span of 5 bases. The CDR3, as DNA: TGTGCCAGCGGACTCTCTGGGGCCAACGTCCTGACTTTC. It encodes CASGLSGANVLTF.

This rearrangement joins TRBV5-1 to TRBJ2-7, with 8 bases identical to TRBD2. The germline CDR1 and CDR2 sequences are SGHRS and YFSETQ. J was trimmed by 5 bases and V by 1 base; bases with no gene match: 8. This CDR3 comprises 15 residues. In DNA form, the CDR3 reads TGCGCCAGCAGCTTGAACGGGGGGGCCTCGGACGAGCAGTACTTC. Amino acid sequence: CASSLNGGASDEQYF.

The chain is built from TRBV28 and TRBJ1-2; 7 nucleotides align to TRBD1. The germline gives CDR1 MDHEN, CDR2 SYDVKM. The CDR3 runs to 13 residues. Trimming took 6 bases from V and 8 from J; bases not matched to a gene: 9. The CDR3 region is CASSLDRVYGYTF. The DNA for the CDR3 is TGTGCCAGCAGCCTAGACAGGGTTTACGGCTACACCTTC.

As DNA, the CDR3 is TGTGCCAGCAGCTTGAGGACTAGCGGGCAAGAGACCCAGTACTTC. This gives the protein CASSLRTSGQETQYF. V usage is TRBV7-9 and J usage is TRBJ2-5; 11 bases fit TRBD2. V gave up 3 bases and J gave up 2 bases; unmatched junction bases: 2. The CDR3 sequence is 15 residues long. Germline lookup yields CDR1 SEHNR and CDR2 FQNEAQ (reference sequence).

The chain couples TRBV27 to TRBJ1-4; D call uncertain. This CDR3 region has 15 residues. V lost 1 base, J lost 5 bases, and 11 bases lay in between. Germline loops: CDR1 MNHEY, CDR2 SMNVEV (reference sequence). For the CDR3, the DNA is TGTGCCAGCAGTTTATTGTCGGCGGGAAATGAAAAACTGTTTTTT. Translated: CASSLLSAGNEKLFF.

The chain has TRBV7-2 and TRBJ2-5; 9 bases fit TRBD1. The germline V gene has CDR1 SGHTA and CDR2 FQGNSA. The trim removed 5 bases at V and 3 bases at J, leaving 4 bases unmatched. The CDR3 length is 14 residues. CDR3 in DNA: TGTGCCAGCAGCCCGGACAGGGGAAAAGAGACCCAGTACTTC. Its translation: CASSPDRGKETQYF.

This clone was observed a few times. The V call is TRBV30, the J call TRBJ1-5; D perhaps matches TRBD1 (5 bases). Trimming pared 7 bases from V and 6 bases from J, leaving 16 bases between. The V gene's germline CDR1 is GTSNPN and CDR2 SVGIG (reference sequence). The CDR3 has 13 residues. This CDR3 is CALGPQGGQPQHF. The CDR3 bases are TGTGCCTTAGGACCTCAGGGAGGTCAGCCCCAGCATTTT.

The chain links TRBV29-1 to TRBJ1-4; unclear D gene. Trimming took off 6 bases at V and 2 bases at J, with 4 bases between the two ends. This CDR3 has 11 residues. Germline assignment: CDR1 SQVTM and CDR2 ANQGSEA. For the CDR3, the DNA is TGCAGCGTCGCGACTAATGAAAAACTGTTTTTT. It encodes CSVATNEKLFF.

The rearrangement joins TRBV4-2 to TRBJ2-5, with 13 bases fitting TRBD2. The V segment lost 4 bases and the J segment 1 base; nucleotides outside the gene matches: 6. The CDR3 has 17 residues. Germline assignment: CDR1 LGHNA and CDR2 YNFKEQ. CDR3 amino acids: CASSPGTSGAVQETQYF. The CDR3 DNA reads TGTGCCAGCAGCCCTGGGACTAGCGGGGCGGTCCAAGAGACCCAGTACTTC.

The chain employs TRBV2 and TRBJ2-2; 8 nucleotides agree with TRBD2. The V gene end was trimmed by 3 bases and the J gene end by 5 bases; junction bases not matched to a gene: 8. Per the germline V gene, CDR1 is SNHLY and CDR2 is FYNNEI. The CDR3 is made up of 16 amino acids. DNA of the CDR3: TGTGCCAGCAGTGAGTACGGGAGGGCCGGAACCGGGGAGCTGTTTTTT. Amino acids: CASSEYGRAGTGELFF.

The chain joins TRBV2 to TRBJ2-2; 7 bases line up with TRBD1. From germline, CDR1 is SNHLY and CDR2 FYNNEI. The V gene end was trimmed by 4 bases and the J gene end by 2 bases; junction bases not matched to a gene: 1. The CDR3 totals 14 residues. For the CDR3, the DNA is TGTGCCAGCAGTGGACAGGGCAACACCGGGGAGCTGTTTTTT. Amino acid sequence: CASSGQGNTGELFF.

The J gene is TRBJ2-7, the V gene TRBV18, with 9 nucleotides matching TRBD2. The CDR3 covers 15 residues. With 2 bases clipped from V and 3 bases from J, the junction kept 5 bases outside the gene matches. Germline V gene data show CDR1 as KGHSH and CDR2 as LQKENI. CDR3 loop: CASSPSAGGLYEQYF. The CDR3 nucleotides are TGTGCCAGCTCACCATCAGCGGGGGGCCTCTACGAGCAGTACTTC.

This CDR3 is CASTAPEGAYSNQPQHF. The CDR3 DNA sequence: TGTGCCAGCACTGCTCCGGAAGGGGCCTATAGCAATCAGCCCCAGCATTTT. The chain couples TRBV19 to TRBJ1-5; D is perhaps TRBD1 (5 bases). The V gene's germline CDR1 is LNHDA and CDR2 SQIVND (reference sequence). V lost 9 bases and J 0 bases, leaving 21 bases between the germline ends. The CDR3 has 17 amino acids. Full variable domain (missing parts from reference TRBV19 and TRBJ1-5): DGGITQSPKYLFRKEGQNVTLSCEQNLNHDAMYWYRQDPGQGLRLIYYSQIVNDFQKGDIAEGYSVSREKKESFPLTVTSAQKNPTAFYLCASTAPEGAYSNQPQHFGDGTRLSIL.

V usage is TRBV5-1 and J usage is TRBJ2-3, with 9 bases identical to TRBD2. This CDR3 has 16 amino acids. Germline CDR1 is SGHRS and CDR2 is YFSETQ. The trim removed 3 bases at V and 3 bases at J, leaving 8 bases unmatched. The CDR3 bases are TGCGCCAGCAGCTCTGGGACTAGCTTGGCGACAGATACGCAGTATTTT. It is translated as CASSSGTSLATDTQYF.

The chain recombines TRBV7-2 with TRBJ1-4; 10 nucleotides match TRBD1. The CDR3 contains 16 residues. CDR1 is SGHTA and CDR2 is FQGNSA in the germline V gene. V was clipped by 5 bases and J by 2 bases; unmatched bases: 5. In DNA form, the CDR3 reads TGTGCCAGCAGCCCGACAGGGGGCCGTACTAATGAAAAACTGTTTTTT. This codes for CASSPTGGRTNEKLFF.

The chain links TRBV7-9 to TRBJ2-1; the D is unclear. The germline V gene has CDR1 SEHNR and CDR2 FQNEAQ (reference sequence). V shed 2 bases and J shed 5 bases, with 4 bases lying between them. The CDR3 loop spans 12 amino acids. CDR3 DNA: TGTGCCAGCAGCTTATTAAACAATGAGCAGTTCTTC. This codes for CASSLLNNEQFF. Filled out from reference TRBV7-9 and TRBJ2-1, the complete variable domain reads DTGVSQNPRHKITKRGQNVTFRCDPISEHNRLYWYRQTLGQGPEFLTYFQNEAQLEKSRLLSDRFSAERPKGSFSTLEIQRTEQGDSAMYLCASSLLNNEQFFGPGTRLTVL.

This clone is a singleton in its sample. J is TRBJ2-1 and V is TRBV29-1; TRBD1 aligns across 9 bases. The junction had 10 bases not matched to a gene; V was cut back by 8 bases and J by 5 bases. This CDR3 is built from 14 residues. Germline-derived CDR1 and CDR2 are SQVTM and ANQGSEA. DNA of the CDR3: TGCAGCTTTTCCCGGGACAGGGACAACAATGAGCAGTTCTTC. Protein product: CSFSRDRDNNEQFF.

V and J are TRBV6-6 and TRBJ1-4; D not certain. Deletions cut 7 bases from V and 5 bases from J, with 11 bases between. Germline loops: CDR1 MNHNY, CDR2 SVGAGI (reference sequence). This CDR3 region has 13 residues. This chain's CDR3 is CASKFTQNEKLFF. In DNA, the CDR3 is TGTGCCAGCAAGTTCACACAGAATGAAAAACTGTTTTTT.

The chain uses TRBV7-6 and TRBJ2-3; 10 nucleotides align to TRBD2. After removal of 5 bases from V and 4 bases from J, the junction contained 9 bases not matched to a gene. CDR1 and CDR2 (germline): SGHVS, FNYEAQ. This CDR3 comprises 16 residues. The CDR3 DNA sequence: TGTGCCAGCAGCCCATCAGCGGGAGGGCCTTCAGATACGCAGTATTTT. Its translation is CASSPSAGGPSDTQYF.

Concerning this clone: One end of the junction does not line up with germline, which may come from a read error. CDR3 residues: CASSFDRALLNTF. In nucleotides, the CDR3 is TGTGCCAGCAGCTTTGACAGGGCGTTACTCAACACCTTT. This chain connects TRBV7-2 to TRBJ2-3; TRBD1 agrees at 7 bases. The CDR3 runs 13 residues. CDR1 and CDR2 from the germline V gene are SGHTA and FQGNSA.

As to this clone: Germline is not matched at one junction end, which may reflect a read error. DNA of the CDR3: TGTGCCATCAGTTCCCATGGACAGGACACAGCAACTAATGAAAAACTGTTTTTT. Translation gives CAISSHGQDTATNEKLFF. V and J are TRBV27 and TRBJ1-4, with 7 nucleotides matching TRBD1. CDR1 MNHEY and CDR2 SMNVEV come from the germline V gene (reference sequence). The CDR3 runs to 18 residues.